These 16 T cell receptor beta chains were all obtained from the same sample, sequenced in a study of control samples from healthy donors and cancer patients. Profiling relied on immunoSEQ multiplex PCR, and the TCRdb table lists in-frame clones only, not all of them. The profile shows approximately 120,000 clones, roughly 90% of them singletons. Material: blood. These receptors all come from a young man in good health.

The gene calls are TRBV5-8 and TRBJ2-5; possibly TRBD1 for D (5 bases). Germline-derived CDR1 and CDR2 are SGHTS and YDEGEE. V was clipped by 5 bases and J by 2 bases, with 7 bases between them. The CDR3 covers 12 residues. The CDR3 DNA follows: TGTGCCAGCAGTAGACAGCAAGAGACCCAGTACTTC. Residues: CASSRQQETQYF.

The chain couples TRBV19 to TRBJ1-5, with 9 positions matching TRBD1. Losses at the gene ends were 4 bases for V and 4 bases for J; bases not matched to a gene: 2. CDR3 size: 14 residues. Germline assignment: CDR1 LNHDA and CDR2 SQIVND (reference sequence). The CDR3 protein is CASSKGQGNQPQHF. CDR3 DNA sequence: TGTGCCAGTAGTAAGGGACAGGGTAATCAGCCCCAGCATTTT.

The chain uses TRBV6-6 and TRBJ2-4; possibly TRBD2 for D (7 bases). Trimming stripped 10 bases from V and 3 bases from J, with 19 bases between. The length of the CDR3 is 15 residues. Looked up from germline, CDR1 is MNHNY and CDR2 is SVGAGI (reference sequence). The CDR3 region has the DNA TGTGCCACAAAGGGGGGGCAAACGAGCAAAAACATTCAGTACTTC. Protein: CATKGGQTSKNIQYF.

This clone was recorded only once. CDR3 DNA: TGTGCCAGTAGTTACGACAGGGCCTCCTACGAGCAGTACTTC. Amino acids: CASSYDRASYEQYF. The chain carries TRBV19 and TRBJ2-7; TRBD1 matches 7 bases. This CDR3 contains 14 residues. Unmatched junction bases numbered 4, after V lost 5 bases and J lost 0 bases. Germline lookup yields CDR1 LNHDA and CDR2 SQIVND (reference sequence).

The chain carries TRBV15 and TRBJ2-5; tentatively, D is TRBD1 or TRBD2 (5 bases each). Trimming left V 1 base short and J 5 bases short, with 11 bases between. The CDR3 is 14 amino acids. Germline V gives CDR1 LNHNV, CDR2 YYDKDF (reference sequence). CDR3 sequence (DNA): TGTGCCACCAGCAGAGTTGGGGGAGTGGAGACCCAGTACTTC. Translating it yields CATSRVGGVETQYF.

CDR3: CASSSDLLPGKQYF. CDR3 bases: TGTGCCAGCAGCTCGGACTTACTCCCTGGCAAGCAGTACTTC. The chain couples TRBV7-3 to TRBJ2-7, with D possibly matching TRBD2 (5 bases). This CDR3 region has 14 residues. V lost 4 bases to trimming and J lost 8 bases, with 18 bases between them. Germline loops: CDR1 SGHTA, CDR2 FQGTGA. Full variable domain (missing parts from reference TRBV7-3 and TRBJ2-7): GAGVSQTPSNKVTEKGKYVELRCDPISGHTALYWYRQSLGQGPEFLIYFQGTGAADDSGLPNDRFFAVRPEGSVSTLKIQRTERGDSAVYLCASSSDLLPGKQYFGPGTRLTVT.

The chain is built from TRBV5-1 and TRBJ2-2; the D gene is possibly TRBD2 (5 bases). CDR1 is SGHRS, CDR2 YFSETQ, per germline. The CDR3 covers 15 residues. Trimming left V 3 bases short and J 1 base short, with 10 bases between. In DNA, the CDR3 is TGCGCCAGCAGCTCCTTAGCGATGAACACCGGGGAGCTGTTTTTT. It is translated as CASSSLAMNTGELFF.

The chain is built from TRBV19 and TRBJ1-5; D unresolved. Germline assignment: CDR1 LNHDA and CDR2 SQIVND (reference sequence). V lost 3 bases and J lost 4, with 10 bases in between. CDR3 length equals 14 residues. CDR3 nucleotides: TGTGCCAGTAGTATGAGGCAGAATAATCAGCCCCAGCATTTT. This translates into CASSMRQNNQPQHF.

There are a few counts of this clone. The chain recombines TRBV10-2 with TRBJ1-2; D is undetermined. The CDR3 sequence is 14 residues long. V shed 7 bases and J shed 8 bases, with 20 bases lying between them. CDR1 WSHSY and CDR2 SAAADI come from the germline V gene. The CDR3 region has the DNA TGCGCCAGCACCTTGAACCCCCTAGAGGGAGGCTACACCTTC. This codes for CASTLNPLEGGYTF.

The chain combines TRBV6-5 with TRBJ2-7; TRBD1 matches 8 bases. The ends lost 8 bases at V and 6 bases at J; junction bases unmatched: 12. Germline V gene lookup returns CDR1 MNHEY and CDR2 SVGAGI. The CDR3 loop spans 14 amino acids. The CDR3 DNA is TGTGCCAGCGCCCTGGACAGGGCCTCAGGCGAGCAGTACTTC. Translation: CASALDRASGEQYF.

CDR3 DNA sequence: TGTGCCAGTAGTCTCCGACAGAATTCACCCCTCCACTTT. Its translation is CASSLRQNSPLHF. The chain employs TRBV19 and TRBJ1-6; D is perhaps TRBD1 (5 bases). The CDR3 runs 13 residues. Germline V gene data show CDR1 as LNHDA and CDR2 as SQIVND (reference sequence). V lost 5 bases and J lost 7, with 9 bases in between.

This clone was seen only a few times. The V call is TRBV28, the J call TRBJ1-4; 7 nucleotides match TRBD1. This CDR3 has 16 amino acids. V was pared by 3 bases and J by 2 bases, with 6 bases of the junction left unmatched. The V gene's germline CDR1 is MDHEN and CDR2 SYDVKM. The CDR3 nucleotides read TGTGCCAGCAGTTTGCAGGGGGGGATGACTAATGAAAAACTGTTTTTT. Protein sequence: CASSLQGGMTNEKLFF.

The chain joins TRBV3-1 (or the pseudogene TRBV3-2) to TRBJ2-7; TRBD2 is a possible D gene (5 bases). Trimming pared 4 bases from V and 4 bases from J, leaving 20 bases between. Germline V gene sequence: CDR1 LGHDT, CDR2 YNNKEL (reference sequence). This CDR3 is 16 amino acids long. For the CDR3, the DNA is TGTGCCAGCAGCCCAAACCTAGCCGACGTCCTTTACGAGCAGTACTTC. Translating gives CASSPNLADVLYEQYF.

V is TRBV5-1 and J is TRBJ2-5; tentative D call: TRBD1 (6 bases). Germline V gives CDR1 SGHRS, CDR2 YFSETQ. V was cut by 0 bases and J by 5 bases, with 14 bases left in between. The CDR3 is 15 residues long. CDR3 loop: CASSLARGGVETQYF. In DNA, the CDR3 is TGCGCCAGCAGCTTGGCCAGGGGTGGGGTGGAGACCCAGTACTTC. The full variable domain, with the rest looked up from reference TRBV5-1 and TRBJ2-5, is KAGVTQTPRYLIKTRGQQVTLSCSPISGHRSVSWYQQTPGQGLQFLFEYFSETQRNKGNFPGRFSGRQFSNSRSEMNVSTLELGDSALYLCASSLARGGVETQYFGPGTRLLVL.

This clone was seen just once. The chain has TRBV6-5 and TRBJ1-4; D uncertain. The CDR3 has 14 residues. Germline values: CDR1 MNHEY, CDR2 SVGAGI. V was cut by 7 bases and J by 5 bases, with 14 bases left in between. The CDR3, as DNA: TGTGCCAGCACTAAGGTAGCCTCGAATGAAAAACTGTTTTTT. Translation gives CASTKVASNEKLFF.

The chain has TRBV6-5 and TRBJ1-1, with D possibly being TRBD1 (5 bases). The length of the CDR3 is 14 residues. The germline gives CDR1 MNHEY, CDR2 SVGAGI. Between the trimmed V and J ends, which lost 3 bases and 2 bases, there was a span of 10 bases. The CDR3 nucleotides are TGTGCCAGCAGTTATCAGGGACGAAACACTGAAGCTTTCTTT. Its protein product is CASSYQGRNTEAFF.